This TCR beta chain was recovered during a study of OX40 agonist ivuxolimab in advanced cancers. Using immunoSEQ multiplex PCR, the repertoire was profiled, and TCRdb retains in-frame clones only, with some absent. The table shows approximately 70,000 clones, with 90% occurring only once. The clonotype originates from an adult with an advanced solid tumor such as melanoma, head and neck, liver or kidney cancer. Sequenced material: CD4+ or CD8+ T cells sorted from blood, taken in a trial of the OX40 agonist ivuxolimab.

The CDR3 is CASSSRQGSSNQPQHF. CDR3 in DNA: TGTGCCAGCAGCAGCCGACAGGGGTCGAGCAATCAGCCCCAGCATTTT. The gene calls are TRBV7-2 and TRBJ1-5; 8 bases align to TRBD1. Germline V lookup: CDR1 SGHTA, CDR2 FQGNSA. There are 16 residues in the CDR3. V was pared by 5 bases and J by 1 base, with 7 bases of the junction left unmatched.